These 26 T cell receptor beta chains originate from one sample sequenced in a study of T cells in Graves' hyperthyroidism and ophthalmopathy. Researchers took RNA transcripts and amplified the TCR beta CDR3 regions from them. Primed by the HTBI set, a first-round RT-PCR was run on the TCR CDR3. In TCRdb, the multiplex PCR reads were re-called with MiXCR into one record per CDR3 protein. The data contain about 620,000 distinct CDR3 sequences, around 15% of them singletons. Material for sequencing was blood. The origin of the receptors is a woman aged 25 to 39 with Graves' hyperthyroidism.

This clonotype was seen many times. CDR3 sequence reads: CASSYSAGAVNTEAFF. The CDR3 DNA follows: TGTGCCAGCAGTTACTCAGCAGGGGCCGTGAACACTGAAGCTTTCTTT. This rearrangement joins TRBV6-2 or TRBV6-3 to TRBJ1-1; tentative D call: TRBD1 (6 bases). Germline V gene data show CDR1 as MNHEY and CDR2 as SVGEGT. The CDR3 length is 16 residues. Trimming took 0 bases from V and 0 from J, leaving 11 bases between them.

At least ten counts were recorded for this clonotype. V usage is TRBV7-3 and J usage is TRBJ2-3; 8 nucleotides align to TRBD2. The V gene end was trimmed by 3 bases and the J gene end by 11 bases; junction bases not matched to a gene: 13. CDR1 and CDR2 from the germline V gene are SGHTA and FQGTGA. This CDR3 is 15 amino acids long. The CDR3 nucleotides read TGTGCCAGCAGCTTGACGGCGGGAGGACAGATAGGGCAGTATTTT. Translating it yields CASSLTAGGQIGQYF.

This clonotype has a handful of counts. The chain recombines TRBV5-1 with TRBJ1-2, with 8 bases that match TRBD1. The CDR3 has 16 amino acids. CDR1 SGHRS and CDR2 YFSETQ come from the germline V gene. Trimming removed 0 bases from V and 5 bases from J; junction bases left unmatched: 9. The CDR3 DNA sequence: TGCGCCAGCAGCTTGGGATCCGGACAGGGATCTTATGGCTACACCTTC. This translates into CASSLGSGQGSYGYTF.

This clonotype was counted at least ten times. V is TRBV7-2 and J is TRBJ2-2; unclear D gene. CDR3 length: 13 residues. In germline, CDR1 is SGHTA, CDR2 FQGNSA. Trimming pared 3 bases from V and 4 bases from J, leaving 6 bases between. CDR3 sequence: CASSFKRTGELFF. DNA for the CDR3: TGTGCCAGCAGCTTTAAACGCACCGGGGAGCTGTTTTTT.

This clonotype was observed a handful of times. The chain recombines TRBV27 with TRBJ1-4; tentatively, D is TRBD1 (5 bases). Germline V gene sequence: CDR1 MNHEY, CDR2 SMNVEV (reference sequence). Deletions cut 5 bases from V and 5 bases from J, with 15 bases between. This CDR3 has 15 amino acids. The CDR3 protein is CASSTQGVNNEKLFF. DNA for the CDR3: TGTGCCAGCAGTACGCAAGGGGTGAACAATGAAAAACTGTTTTTT.

This chain uses TRBV30 with TRBJ2-3; 7 bases are shared with TRBD1. CDR1 is GTSNPN, CDR2 SVGIG, per germline (reference sequence). CDR3 size: 14 residues. With 2 bases clipped from V and 3 bases from J, the junction kept 5 bases outside the gene matches. The CDR3 DNA is TGTGCCTGGAGTACAGGGGCTGGGACAGATACGCAGTATTTT. Translated, it gives CAWSTGAGTDTQYF. Filled out from reference TRBV30 and TRBJ2-3, the complete variable domain reads SQTIHQWPATLVQPVGSPLSLECTVEGTSNPNLYWYRQAAGRGLQLLFYSVGIGQISSEVPQNLSASRPQDRQFILSSKKLLLSDSGFYLCAWSTGAGTDTQYFGPGTRLTVL.

In this sample, this clonotype turned up many times. The V call is TRBV28, the J call TRBJ2-7; TRBD2 agrees at 9 bases. This CDR3 contains 15 residues. Looked up from germline, CDR1 is MDHEN and CDR2 is SYDVKM. Trimming removed 3 bases from V and 0 bases from J; junction bases left unmatched: 3. The CDR3 spells CASSFPLAGSYEQYF. The CDR3 region has the DNA TGTGCCAGCAGTTTTCCACTAGCGGGCTCCTACGAGCAGTACTTC. Complete variable domain (other parts from reference TRBV28 and TRBJ2-7): DVKVTQSSRYLVKRTGEKVFLECVQDMDHENMFWYRQDPGLGLRLIYFSYDVKMKEKGDIPEGYSVSREKKERFSLILESASTNQTSMYLCASSFPLAGSYEQYFGPGTRLTVT.

In nucleotides, the CDR3 is TGCGCCAGCAGCTTCGAGGGGTGGGCTTTCTTT. Amino acid sequence: CASSFEGWAFF. The chain carries TRBV5-1 and TRBJ1-1; D perhaps matches TRBD1 (5 bases). The CDR3 runs to 11 residues. Trimming cost V 2 bases and J 11 bases, with 10 bases left between them. Germline V gene lookup returns CDR1 SGHRS and CDR2 YFSETQ.

The V gene is TRBV5-1, the J gene TRBJ2-2; D gene unclear. Germline CDR1 and CDR2: SGHRS and YFSETQ. The CDR3 is 16 residues long. Trimming took off 4 bases at V and 0 bases at J, with 13 bases between the two ends. This CDR3 reads CASSRLDGANTGELFF. DNA of the CDR3: TGCGCCAGCAGCCGACTGGACGGAGCGAACACCGGGGAGCTGTTTTTT.

V gene TRBV20-1 combines with J gene TRBJ1-3; D call uncertain. V was clipped by 5 bases and J by 3 bases, with 17 bases between them. The CDR3 consists of 15 residues. Germline loops: CDR1 DFQATT, CDR2 SNEGSKA (reference sequence). The CDR3 DNA reads as TGCAGTGCTTGGGCAGTGGGAAGTGTTGGAAACACCATATATTTT. Amino acid sequence: CSAWAVGSVGNTIYF.

This chain joins TRBV11-2 and TRBJ2-2, with 8 bases fitting TRBD2. Trimming took 5 bases from V and 7 from J; bases not matched to a gene: 9. The CDR3 runs 15 residues. Germline CDR1 reads SGHAT; CDR2 reads FQNNGV. CDR3 in amino acids: CASSRTGRGVGELFF. The CDR3 nucleotides are TGTGCCAGCAGCCGGACCGGGAGGGGCGTCGGGGAGCTGTTTTTT.

This clonotype turned up a few times. This chain joins TRBV4-1 and TRBJ2-1, with D unclear. Trimming stripped 6 bases from V and 6 bases from J, with 12 bases between. The CDR3 is 13 residues long. The germline CDR1 and CDR2 sequences are MGHRA and YSYEKL. The CDR3 protein is CASSTEQINEQFF. The DNA of the CDR3 is TGCGCCAGCAGTACAGAACAGATCAATGAGCAGTTCTTC.

There are many counts of this clonotype. The J gene is TRBJ2-3, the V gene TRBV7-3; a possible D gene is TRBD2 (5 bases). Per the germline V gene, CDR1 is SGHTA and CDR2 is FQGTGA. This CDR3 comprises 15 residues. Deletions cut 0 bases from V and 1 base from J, with 8 bases between. This CDR3 is CASSLTGGRTDTQYF. The CDR3 DNA sequence: TGTGCCAGCAGCTTAACGGGCGGGCGCACAGATACGCAGTATTTT.

This clonotype was picked up many times. DNA of the CDR3: TGTGCCAGCAGTGATGTCTTCCTAAGGATAGTAGCTTTCTTT. Amino acids: CASSDVFLRIVAFF. The chain employs TRBV6-1 and TRBJ1-1; D remains unclear. V shed 3 bases and J shed 10 bases, with 18 bases lying between them. Germline V gene data show CDR1 as MNHNS and CDR2 as SASEGT. This CDR3 contains 14 residues.

There are a few counts of this clonotype. The chain is built from TRBV7-2 and TRBJ2-1; D possibly uses TRBD1 or TRBD2 (5 bases each). Trimming removed 5 bases at V and 0 bases at J, with 14 bases between. This CDR3 has 16 residues. The germline V gene encodes CDR1 SGHTA and CDR2 FQGNSA. The CDR3 reads CASSPRPGSSYNEQFF. For the CDR3, the DNA is TGTGCCAGCAGCCCACGTCCAGGGAGCTCCTACAATGAGCAGTTCTTC.

This clonotype was seen more than once but under ten times. J is TRBJ2-1 and V is TRBV9; no firm D call. Trimming took 4 bases from V and 6 from J, leaving 14 bases between them. Germline V gene sequence: CDR1 SGDLS, CDR2 YYNGEE. CDR3 length: 14 amino acids. CDR3 sequence: CASSPKSFSNEQFF. In DNA, the CDR3 is TGTGCCAGCAGCCCGAAGAGCTTTAGCAATGAGCAGTTCTTC.

This clonotype was detected ten times or more. The chain is built from TRBV29-1 and TRBJ2-7; 7 positions match TRBD1. Looked up from germline, CDR1 is SQVTM and CDR2 is ANQGSEA. V shed 6 bases and J 6 bases; nucleotides not matched to a gene: 5. The CDR3 is made up of 11 amino acids. CDR3 amino acids: CSVEQGLEQYF. The CDR3 bases are TGCAGCGTGGAACAGGGGCTCGAGCAGTACTTC.

This clonotype was counted a few times. The chain employs TRBV7-8 and TRBJ1-1; no clear D. The V end lost 4 bases, the J end lost 9 bases, and 15 bases lay between the germline ends. From germline, CDR1 is SGHVS and CDR2 FQNEAQ. The CDR3 has 13 residues. CDR3 sequence: CASSSIRRVKAFF. The CDR3 DNA is TGTGCCAGCAGCTCCATACGGAGGGTTAAAGCTTTCTTT.

This clonotype was seen repeatedly, ten times or more. The V call is TRBV2, the J call TRBJ1-2; maybe TRBD1 (6 bases). V lost 6 bases to trimming and J lost 7 bases, with 15 bases between them. CDR1 and CDR2 (germline): SNHLY, FYNNEI. The CDR3 is 13 residues long. The CDR3 loop is CASRETGTAGYTF. The CDR3 coding sequence is TGTGCCAGCAGGGAAACAGGGACGGCTGGCTACACCTTC.

The V and J genes are TRBV19 and TRBJ1-2, with D unresolved. The germline V and J ends were trimmed by 10 bases and 3 bases, with 9 bases remaining between them. There are 11 residues in the CDR3. Germline CDR1 and CDR2: LNHDA and SQIVND (reference sequence). The CDR3 loop reads CATSWDYGYTF. The CDR3 DNA follows: TGTGCCACGTCCTGGGACTATGGCTACACCTTC.

Remarks on this clonotype: A much larger clone lies a single base off, so this may be a read error. The chain combines TRBV30 with TRBJ2-5; weak D call: TRBD1 (5 bases). Trimming cost V 1 base and J 7 bases, with 7 bases left between them. The CDR3 sequence is 11 residues long. Germline V gene data show CDR1 as GTSNPN and CDR2 as SVGIG (reference sequence). CDR3 in DNA: TGTGCCTGGAGTGGCCAGGGGACCCAGTACTTC. Its protein is CAWSGQGTQYF.

This clonotype occurred many times. The rearrangement links TRBV11-2 to TRBJ2-3, with D uncertain. Between the trimmed V and J ends, which lost 4 bases and 3 bases, there was a span of 8 bases. CDR3 length: 13 residues. Per the germline V gene, CDR1 is SGHAT and CDR2 is FQNNGV. The chain's CDR3 is CASSSWVTDTQYF. The CDR3 DNA is TGTGCCAGCAGCTCCTGGGTGACAGATACGCAGTATTTT.

This clonotype was seen a handful of times. This clone may be a read error of a much larger clone one base away. The J gene is TRBJ2-7, the V gene TRBV3-1; TRBD1 agrees at 9 bases. The CDR3 runs 15 residues. The germline V gene encodes CDR1 LGHDT and CDR2 YNNKEL (reference sequence). V was pared by 2 bases and J by 5 bases, with 7 bases of the junction left unmatched. This CDR3 reads CASSQQPGQGHEQYF. In DNA form, the CDR3 reads TGTGCCAGCAGCCAACAACCGGGACAGGGCCACGAGCAGTACTTC.

About this clonotype itself: Given a much more abundant clone one base away, this may be a read error. The chain links TRBV12-3 or TRBV12-4 to TRBJ1-1; no reliable D call. The CDR3 consists of 13 residues. Trimming pared 4 bases from V and 3 bases from J, leaving 9 bases between. Written as DNA, the CDR3 is TGTGCCAGCAGTTCAATCCTGCACACTGAAGCTTTCTTT. It codes for CASSSILHTEAFF.

This clonotype has more than one count but fewer than ten. The chain links TRBV5-1 to TRBJ2-1; the D gene is possibly TRBD2 (6 bases). The CDR3 has 17 residues. Germline V lookup: CDR1 SGHRS, CDR2 YFSETQ. Trimming shortened V by 2 bases and J by 7 bases, and 22 bases separated the two germline ends. CDR3 sequence: CASSFGTDSRRGNEQFF. The CDR3 DNA is TGCGCCAGCAGCTTTGGGACTGATAGCCGTCGGGGGAATGAGCAGTTCTTC.

Many counts were recorded for this clonotype. The chain recombines TRBV6-1 with TRBJ2-1; the match to TRBD2 covers 7 bases. This CDR3 region has 16 residues. Germline V gives CDR1 MNHNS, CDR2 SASEGT. Unmatched junction bases numbered 4, after V lost 2 bases and J lost 0 bases. CDR3 amino acids: CASSESSGSSYNEQFF. CDR3 sequence (DNA): TGTGCCAGCAGTGAATCTAGCGGTAGCTCCTACAATGAGCAGTTCTTC.